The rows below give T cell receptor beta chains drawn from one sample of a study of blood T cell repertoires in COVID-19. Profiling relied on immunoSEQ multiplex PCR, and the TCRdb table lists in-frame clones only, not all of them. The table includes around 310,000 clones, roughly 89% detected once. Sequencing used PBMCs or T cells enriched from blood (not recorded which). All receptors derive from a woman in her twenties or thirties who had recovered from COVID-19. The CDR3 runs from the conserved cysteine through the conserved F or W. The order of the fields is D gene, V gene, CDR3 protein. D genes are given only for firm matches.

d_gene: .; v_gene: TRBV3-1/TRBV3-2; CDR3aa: CASSKTRGGLADTQYF
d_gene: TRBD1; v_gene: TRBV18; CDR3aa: CASSPITGVSEAFF
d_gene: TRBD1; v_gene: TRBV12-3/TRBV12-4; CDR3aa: CASREDRVAFF
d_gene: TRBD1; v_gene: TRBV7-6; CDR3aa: CASSLGTGDNEKLFF
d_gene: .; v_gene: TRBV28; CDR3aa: CASSFGGNQPQHF
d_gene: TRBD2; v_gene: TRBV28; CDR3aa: CASRAGLAGGGDTQYF
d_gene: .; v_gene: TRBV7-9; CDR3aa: CASSSKQSTYEQYF
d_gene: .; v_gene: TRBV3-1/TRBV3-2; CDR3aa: CASSHGGTEAFF
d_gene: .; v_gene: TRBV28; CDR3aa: CASSSRLEGTDTQYF
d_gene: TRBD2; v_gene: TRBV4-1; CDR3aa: CASSLSGRGNTDTQYF
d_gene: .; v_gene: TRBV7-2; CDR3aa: CASSLNWGEWGTDTQYF
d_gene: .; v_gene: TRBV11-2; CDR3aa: CASSPGRSSYNEQFF
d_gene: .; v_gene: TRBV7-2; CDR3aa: CASSPVGGYEQYF
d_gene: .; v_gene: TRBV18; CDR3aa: CASSTGVSSATNEKLFF
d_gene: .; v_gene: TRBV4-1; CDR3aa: CASSPQAADYGYTF
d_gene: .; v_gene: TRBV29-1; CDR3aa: CSVEEGGPRNYGYTF
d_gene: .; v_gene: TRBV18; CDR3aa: CASSLKQANTEAFF
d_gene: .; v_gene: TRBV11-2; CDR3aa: CASSLDRGTNEKLFF
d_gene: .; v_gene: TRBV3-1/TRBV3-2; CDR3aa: CASSQEYKNTEAFF
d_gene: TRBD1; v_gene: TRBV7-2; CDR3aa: CASSSTGQGAWGYTF
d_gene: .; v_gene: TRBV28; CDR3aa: CASRTGGYQPQHF
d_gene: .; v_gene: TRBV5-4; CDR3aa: CASRATHVSYNEQFF
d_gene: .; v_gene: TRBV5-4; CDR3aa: CASSLGTPGDSPLHF
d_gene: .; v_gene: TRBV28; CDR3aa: CASQPVFSRGGKQFF
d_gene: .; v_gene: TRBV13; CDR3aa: CASSPQPGMAEAFF
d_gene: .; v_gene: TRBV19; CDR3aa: CASSIGLRGGNTEAFF
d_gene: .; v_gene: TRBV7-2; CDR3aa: CASSLNFRDEQFF
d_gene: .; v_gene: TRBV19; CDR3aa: CASSRDSNQPQHF
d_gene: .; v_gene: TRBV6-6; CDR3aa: CASSHTDSPTSLSPLHF
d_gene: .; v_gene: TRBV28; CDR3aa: CASTLIHGPGPRGTEAFF
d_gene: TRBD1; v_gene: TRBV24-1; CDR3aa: CATSDWDRTQSTDTQYF
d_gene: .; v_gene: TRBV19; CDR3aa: CASSPQEGSLAGNTIYF
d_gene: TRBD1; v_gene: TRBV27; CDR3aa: CASSLTIPGQGFYEQYF
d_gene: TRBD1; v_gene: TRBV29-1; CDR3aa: CSVVLTTGTGTDTQYF
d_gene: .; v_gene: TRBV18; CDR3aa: CASSSARVGNQPQHF
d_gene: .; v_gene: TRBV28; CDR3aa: CASSLLSTGEETQYF
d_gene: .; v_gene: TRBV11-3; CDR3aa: CASSLSLTDTQYF
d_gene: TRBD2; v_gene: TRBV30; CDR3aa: CAWSVPGLAGYNEQFF
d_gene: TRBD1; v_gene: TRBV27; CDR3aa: CASSLGQGWNTEAFF
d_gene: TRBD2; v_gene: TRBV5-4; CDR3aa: CASSPLGLAANTGELFF
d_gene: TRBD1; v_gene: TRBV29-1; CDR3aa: CSVENRQGARDEQFF
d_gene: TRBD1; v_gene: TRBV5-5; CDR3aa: CASSNTGQSISYEQYF
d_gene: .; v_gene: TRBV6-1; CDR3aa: CASSERGYLGLTGNTIYF
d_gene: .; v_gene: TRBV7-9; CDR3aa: CALRRSSGNTIYF
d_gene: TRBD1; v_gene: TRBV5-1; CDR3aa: CASSAYRGPGNEQFF
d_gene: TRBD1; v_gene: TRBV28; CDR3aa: CASSPRDSGNYGYTF
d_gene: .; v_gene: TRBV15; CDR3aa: CATSRDIPTGERDQPQHF
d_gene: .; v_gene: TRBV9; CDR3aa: CASSVRGGRTEAFF